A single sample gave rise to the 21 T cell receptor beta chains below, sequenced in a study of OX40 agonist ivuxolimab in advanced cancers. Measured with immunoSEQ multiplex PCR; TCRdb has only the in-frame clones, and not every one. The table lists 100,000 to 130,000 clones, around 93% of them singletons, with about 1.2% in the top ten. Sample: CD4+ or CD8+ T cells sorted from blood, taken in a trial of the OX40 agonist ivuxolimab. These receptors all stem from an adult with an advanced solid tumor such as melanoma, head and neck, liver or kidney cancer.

The CDR3 spells CASSGGTSTRIDEQFF. CDR3 nucleotides: TGCGCCAGCAGCGGGGGGACTAGCACGAGAATCGATGAGCAGTTCTTC. This chain joins TRBV5-1 and TRBJ2-1, with 9 positions matching TRBD2. Per germline, CDR1 SGHRS and CDR2 YFSETQ. The junction had 13 bases not matched to a gene; V was cut back by 4 bases and J by 8 bases. The CDR3 runs to 16 residues. The full variable domain, completed using reference TRBV5-1 and TRBJ2-1, is KAGVTQTPRYLIKTRGQQVTLSCSPISGHRSVSWYQQTPGQGLQFLFEYFSETQRNKGNFPGRFSGRQFSNSRSEMNVSTLELGDSALYLCASSGGTSTRIDEQFFGPGTRLTVL.

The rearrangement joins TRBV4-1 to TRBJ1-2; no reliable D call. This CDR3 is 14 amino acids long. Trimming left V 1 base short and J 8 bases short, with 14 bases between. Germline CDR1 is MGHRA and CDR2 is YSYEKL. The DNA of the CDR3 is TGCGCCAGCAGCCAAGTAGGAGAGGGTTACGGCTACACCTTC. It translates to CASSQVGEGYGYTF.

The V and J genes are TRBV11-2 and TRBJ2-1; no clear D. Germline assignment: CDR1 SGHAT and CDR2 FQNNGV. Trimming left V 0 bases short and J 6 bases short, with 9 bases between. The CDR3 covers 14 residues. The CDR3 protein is CASSLELPPNEQFF. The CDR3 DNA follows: TGTGCCAGCAGCTTAGAGCTGCCGCCCAATGAGCAGTTCTTC.

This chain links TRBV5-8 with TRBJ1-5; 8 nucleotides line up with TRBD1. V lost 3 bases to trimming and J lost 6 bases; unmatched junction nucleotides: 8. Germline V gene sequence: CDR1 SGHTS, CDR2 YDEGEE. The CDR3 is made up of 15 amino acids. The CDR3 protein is CASSSRNRGSQPQHF. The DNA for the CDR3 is TGTGCCAGCAGCTCAAGAAACAGGGGGAGTCAGCCCCAGCATTTT. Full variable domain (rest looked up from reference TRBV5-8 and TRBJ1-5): EAGVTQSPTHLIKTRGQQATLRCSPISGHTSVYWYQQALGLGLQFLLWYDEGEERNRGNFPPRFSGRQFPNYSSELNVNALELEDSALYLCASSSRNRGSQPQHFGDGTRLSIL.

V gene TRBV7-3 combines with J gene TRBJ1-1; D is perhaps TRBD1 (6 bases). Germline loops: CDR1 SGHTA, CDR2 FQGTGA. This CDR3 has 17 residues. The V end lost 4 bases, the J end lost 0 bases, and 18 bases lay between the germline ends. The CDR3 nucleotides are TGTGCCAGCAGCTCCTACGGACAGATTCCTATGAACACTGAAGCTTTCTTT. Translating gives CASSSYGQIPMNTEAFF.

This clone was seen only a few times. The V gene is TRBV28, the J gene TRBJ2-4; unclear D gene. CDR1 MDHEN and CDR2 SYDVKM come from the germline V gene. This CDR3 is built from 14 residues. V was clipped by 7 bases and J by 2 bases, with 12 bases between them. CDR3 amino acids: CASNTQDPKNIQYF. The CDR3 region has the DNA TGTGCCAGCAACACCCAGGATCCCAAAAACATTCAGTACTTC.

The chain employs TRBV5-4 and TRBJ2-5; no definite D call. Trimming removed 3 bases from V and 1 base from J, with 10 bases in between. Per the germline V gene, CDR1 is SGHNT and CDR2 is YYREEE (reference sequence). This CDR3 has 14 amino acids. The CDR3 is CASSSRRSQETQYF. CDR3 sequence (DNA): TGTGCCAGCAGCTCTCGCAGAAGCCAAGAGACCCAGTACTTC.

The CDR3 DNA follows: TGTGCCTTGGGCTTGTCGATCATGAACACTGAAGCTTTCTTT. Protein: CALGLSIMNTEAFF. The chain links TRBV30 to TRBJ1-1; D not resolved. Trimming stripped 7 bases from V and 0 bases from J, with 15 bases between. The CDR3 loop spans 14 amino acids. CDR1 and CDR2 (germline): GTSNPN, SVGIG (reference sequence).

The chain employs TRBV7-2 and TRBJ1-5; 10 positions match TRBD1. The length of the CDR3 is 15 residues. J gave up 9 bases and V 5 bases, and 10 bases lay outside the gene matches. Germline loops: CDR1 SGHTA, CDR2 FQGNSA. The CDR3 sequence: CASSPRTGGGGPQHF. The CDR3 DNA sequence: TGTGCCAGCAGCCCGAGGACAGGGGGGGGTGGGCCCCAGCATTTT. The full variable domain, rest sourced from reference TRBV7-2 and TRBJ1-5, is GAGVSQSPSNKVTEKGKDVELRCDPISGHTALYWYRQSLGQGLEFLIYFQGNSAPDKSGLPSDRFSAERTGGSVSTLTIQRTQQEDSAVYLCASSPRTGGGGPQHFGDGTRLSIL.

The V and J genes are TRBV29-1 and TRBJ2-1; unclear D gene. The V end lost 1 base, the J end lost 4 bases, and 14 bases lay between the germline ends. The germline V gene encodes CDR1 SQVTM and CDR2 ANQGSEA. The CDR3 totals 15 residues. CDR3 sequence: CSVEGLYSLYNEQFF. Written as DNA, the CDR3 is TGCAGCGTTGAAGGCCTCTACTCACTATACAATGAGCAGTTCTTC.

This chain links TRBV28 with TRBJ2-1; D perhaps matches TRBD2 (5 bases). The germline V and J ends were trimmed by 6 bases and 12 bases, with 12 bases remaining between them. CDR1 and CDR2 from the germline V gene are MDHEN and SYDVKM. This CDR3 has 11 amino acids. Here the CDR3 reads CASSQEVRQFF. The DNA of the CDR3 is TGTGCCAGCAGCCAGGAGGTCAGGCAGTTCTTC. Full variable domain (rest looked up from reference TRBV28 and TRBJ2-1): DVKVTQSSRYLVKRTGEKVFLECVQDMDHENMFWYRQDPGLGLRLIYFSYDVKMKEKGDIPEGYSVSREKKERFSLILESASTNQTSMYLCASSQEVRQFFGPGTRLTVL.

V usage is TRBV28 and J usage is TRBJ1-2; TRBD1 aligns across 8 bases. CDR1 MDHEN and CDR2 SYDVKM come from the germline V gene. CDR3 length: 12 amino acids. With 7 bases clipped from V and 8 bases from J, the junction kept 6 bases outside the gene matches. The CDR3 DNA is TGTGCCAGCACCCGACAGGGGCGAGGCTACACCTTC. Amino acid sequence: CASTRQGRGYTF.

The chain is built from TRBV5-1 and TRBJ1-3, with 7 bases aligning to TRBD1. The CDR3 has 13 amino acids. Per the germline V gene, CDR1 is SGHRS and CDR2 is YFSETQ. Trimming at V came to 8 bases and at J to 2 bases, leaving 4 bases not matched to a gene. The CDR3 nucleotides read TGCGCCAGTACACAGGGGACTGGAAACACCATATATTTT. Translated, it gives CASTQGTGNTIYF.

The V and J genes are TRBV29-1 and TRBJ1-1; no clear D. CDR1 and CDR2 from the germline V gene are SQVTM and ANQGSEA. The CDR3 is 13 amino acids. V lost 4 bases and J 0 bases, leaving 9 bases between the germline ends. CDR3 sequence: CSVGSRLNTEAFF. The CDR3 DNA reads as TGCAGCGTTGGGTCGAGGCTGAACACTGAAGCTTTCTTT.

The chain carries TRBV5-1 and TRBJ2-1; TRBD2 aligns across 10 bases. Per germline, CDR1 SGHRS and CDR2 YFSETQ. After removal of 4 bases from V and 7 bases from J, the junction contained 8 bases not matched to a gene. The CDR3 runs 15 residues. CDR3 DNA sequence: TGCGCCAGCAGCGCGAGCGGGAGGGCCTGGAATGAGCAGTTCTTC. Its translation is CASSASGRAWNEQFF. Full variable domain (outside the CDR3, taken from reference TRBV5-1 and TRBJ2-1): KAGVTQTPRYLIKTRGQQVTLSCSPISGHRSVSWYQQTPGQGLQFLFEYFSETQRNKGNFPGRFSGRQFSNSRSEMNVSTLELGDSALYLCASSASGRAWNEQFFGPGTRLTVL.

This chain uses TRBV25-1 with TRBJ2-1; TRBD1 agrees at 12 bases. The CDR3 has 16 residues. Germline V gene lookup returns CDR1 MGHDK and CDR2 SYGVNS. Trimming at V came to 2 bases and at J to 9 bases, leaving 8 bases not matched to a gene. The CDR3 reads CASSEAGTGGLGEQFF. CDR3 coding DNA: TGTGCCAGCAGTGAAGCCGGGACAGGGGGCCTGGGTGAGCAGTTCTTC.

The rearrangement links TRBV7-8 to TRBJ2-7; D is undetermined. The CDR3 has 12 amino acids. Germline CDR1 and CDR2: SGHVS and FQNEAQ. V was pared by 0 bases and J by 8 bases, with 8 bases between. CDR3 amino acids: CASSLAPEQQYF. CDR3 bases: TGTGCCAGCAGCTTAGCCCCAGAGCAGCAGTACTTC.

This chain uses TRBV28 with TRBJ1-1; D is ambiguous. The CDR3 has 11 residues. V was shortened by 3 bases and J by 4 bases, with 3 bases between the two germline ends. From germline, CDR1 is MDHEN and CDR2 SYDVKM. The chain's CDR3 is CASSFITEAFF. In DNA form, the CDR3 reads TGTGCCAGCAGTTTCATCACTGAAGCTTTCTTT. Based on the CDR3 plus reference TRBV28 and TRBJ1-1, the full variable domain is DVKVTQSSRYLVKRTGEKVFLECVQDMDHENMFWYRQDPGLGLRLIYFSYDVKMKEKGDIPEGYSVSREKKERFSLILESASTNQTSMYLCASSFITEAFFGQGTRLTVV.

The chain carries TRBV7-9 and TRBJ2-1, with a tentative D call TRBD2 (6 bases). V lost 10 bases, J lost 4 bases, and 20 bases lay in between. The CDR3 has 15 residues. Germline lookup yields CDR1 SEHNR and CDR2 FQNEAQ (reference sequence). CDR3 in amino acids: CATPGRRAEYNEQFF. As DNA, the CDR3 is TGTGCCACCCCAGGGAGGAGGGCGGAGTACAATGAGCAGTTCTTC.

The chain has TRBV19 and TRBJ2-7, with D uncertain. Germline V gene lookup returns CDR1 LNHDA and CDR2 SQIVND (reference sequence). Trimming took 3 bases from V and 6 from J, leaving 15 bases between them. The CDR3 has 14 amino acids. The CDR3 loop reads CASSMQVLPGEQYF. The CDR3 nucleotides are TGTGCCAGTAGTATGCAGGTCCTTCCGGGCGAGCAGTACTTC.

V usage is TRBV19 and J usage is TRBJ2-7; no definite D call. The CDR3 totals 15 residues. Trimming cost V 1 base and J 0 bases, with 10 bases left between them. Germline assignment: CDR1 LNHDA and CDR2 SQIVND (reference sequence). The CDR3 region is CASSIVHTNSYEQYF. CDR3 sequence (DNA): TGTGCCAGTAGTATAGTACATACTAACTCCTACGAGCAGTACTTC.